What follows describes a single T cell receptor beta chain. Its antigen is unknown. TCRdb used MiXCR to reprocess the RT-PCR reads, holding one entry per CDR3 protein. The data hold hundreds of thousands of distinct CDR3 sequences, with approximately 7.6% observed a single time. This specimen comes from a study of response to subunit inactivated influenza vaccine. Findings of the study overall: A suggestion made by the authors is that each seasonal influenza vaccination recruits few new T cells.

CDR1 MDHEN and CDR2 SYDVKM come from the germline V gene. V dropped 4 bases and J dropped 4 bases, with 23 bases sitting between them. The CDR3 totals 17 residues. This receptor was obtained from a man between 50 and 75 years old who received an inactivated influenza vaccine. The sample here was PBMCs from blood, taken less than 30 months after vaccination. J is TRBJ2-7 and V is TRBV28, with D possibly matching TRBD2 (7 bases). The CDR3 DNA follows: TGTGCCAGCAGTTCGGTCAAGGGGGGAGGGCCGCTATACGAGCAGTACTTC. Protein sequence: CASSSVKGGGPLYEQYF.